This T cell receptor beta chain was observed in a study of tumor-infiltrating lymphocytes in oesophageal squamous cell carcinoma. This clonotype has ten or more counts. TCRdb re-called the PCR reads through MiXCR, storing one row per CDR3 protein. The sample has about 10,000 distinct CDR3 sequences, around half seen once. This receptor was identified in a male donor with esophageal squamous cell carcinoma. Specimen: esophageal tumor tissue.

The DNA of the CDR3 is TGTGCCACCAGTGATTTGGGTCCGGGACAGGAAGCCAAAAACATTCAGTACTTC. It is translated as CATSDLGPGQEAKNIQYF. The rearrangement links TRBV24-1 to TRBJ2-4, with 8 nucleotides matching TRBD1. J lost 0 bases, V lost 0 bases, and 6 bases had no gene match. The CDR3 sequence is 18 residues long. Germline CDR1 and CDR2: KGHDR and SFDVKD.